These 16 T cell receptor beta chains were all obtained from the same sample, sequenced in a study of T cell repertoires in ileal Crohn's disease (dated by TCRdb to the late 2010s). Library prep was done by the immunoSEQ multiplex PCR assay. Entries here come from immuneACCESS through TCRdb and include only in-frame sequences with V and J called. Some clones fail to appear in such tables; in the studies checked, an unresolved V gene covers under half of the shortfall, and the cause of the remainder is unknown. The sample yields 10,000 to 15,000 clones; roughly 72% were counted once. In total, the top ten clones hold 4.5% of the sample. Specimen: ileal tissue. The receptors shown here come from an adult with Crohn's disease.

The V call is TRBV6-4, the J call TRBJ2-1; 7 bases are a match to TRBD2. The CDR3 sequence is 15 residues long. Germline V lookup: CDR1 MRHNA, CDR2 SNTAGT. After removal of 2 bases from V and 6 bases from J, the junction contained 7 bases not matched to a gene. CDR3 residues: CASSDRAGEPNEQFF. For the CDR3, the DNA is TGTGCCAGCAGTGACAGGGCGGGGGAACCCAATGAGCAGTTCTTC.

This clone was seen only once. V usage is TRBV2 and J usage is TRBJ2-5, with 9 bases matching TRBD2. Unmatched junction bases numbered 9, after V lost 8 bases and J lost 2 bases. The V gene's germline CDR1 is SNHLY and CDR2 FYNNEI. The CDR3 extends over 15 amino acids. In nucleotides, the CDR3 is TGTGCCAGCTCGGTTAGCGGGGGTCCACAAGAGACCCAGTACTTC. This codes for CASSVSGGPQETQYF.

This clone has just one count. The J gene is TRBJ1-1, the V gene TRBV27, with 11 bases fitting TRBD1. Germline CDR1 and CDR2: MNHEY and SMNVEV (reference sequence). With 6 bases clipped from V and 9 bases from J, the junction kept 6 bases outside the gene matches. This CDR3 comprises 13 residues. CDR3 region: CASSSQDRGQAFF. The CDR3 DNA is TGTGCCAGCAGCTCCCAGGACAGGGGGCAAGCTTTCTTT.

V and J are TRBV7-9 and TRBJ1-1; 7 bases line up with TRBD1. V shed 5 bases and J 1 base; nucleotides not matched to a gene: 1. The length of the CDR3 is 13 residues. From germline, CDR1 is SEHNR and CDR2 FQNEAQ (reference sequence). This CDR3 is CASSGTANTEAFF. As DNA, the CDR3 is TGTGCCAGCAGCGGGACAGCGAACACTGAAGCTTTCTTT. The full variable domain, in which reference TRBV7-9 and TRBJ1-1 provide the parts outside the CDR3, is DTGVSQNPRHKITKRGQNVTFRCDPISEHNRLYWYRQTLGQGPEFLTYFQNEAQLEKSRLLSDRFSAERPKGSFSTLEIQRTEQGDSAMYLCASSGTANTEAFFGQGTRLTVV.

This chain connects TRBV7-2 to TRBJ1-5, with a weak D call TRBD1 (5 bases). There are 13 residues in the CDR3. Germline CDR1 SGHTA, CDR2 FQGNSA. V lost 2 bases and J lost 7, with 9 bases in between. This chain's CDR3 is CASSLLQGQPQHF. The CDR3 nucleotides read TGTGCCAGCAGCTTACTTCAGGGCCAGCCCCAGCATTTT.

There are a few counts of this clone. The chain is built from TRBV30 and TRBJ2-7; possible D gene TRBD1, 6 bases. CDR1 is GTSNPN, CDR2 SVGIG, per germline (reference sequence). The CDR3 sequence is 15 residues long. V lost 0 bases to trimming and J lost 3 bases, with 15 bases between them. The CDR3 sequence is CAWSVGLGGSYEQYF. As DNA, the CDR3 is TGTGCCTGGAGTGTAGGGCTTGGGGGCAGCTACGAGCAGTACTTC.

This clone was picked up a small number of times. In nucleotides, the CDR3 is TGTGCCAGCAGGCGGCGTCCTGATCCGGGGGCTTTCTTT. It yields the protein CASRRRPDPGAFF. This sequence joins TRBV7-9 and TRBJ1-1; no firm D call. The V gene lost 6 bases and the J gene lost 11 bases, with 19 bases spanning the gap. The CDR3 sequence is 13 residues long. Germline values: CDR1 SEHNR, CDR2 FQNEAQ (reference sequence).

This clone has only one observation. V usage is TRBV5-1 and J usage is TRBJ2-5; 7 bases are a match to TRBD2. Trimming removed 1 base from V and 4 bases from J; junction bases left unmatched: 7. The V gene's germline CDR1 is SGHRS and CDR2 YFSETQ. This CDR3 is built from 15 residues. DNA of the CDR3: TGCGCCAGCAGCTTGCAAGCGGGGTGGGGAGAGACCCAGTACTTC. This encodes CASSLQAGWGETQYF. Variable domain in full (rest from reference TRBV5-1 and TRBJ2-5): KAGVTQTPRYLIKTRGQQVTLSCSPISGHRSVSWYQQTPGQGLQFLFEYFSETQRNKGNFPGRFSGRQFSNSRSEMNVSTLELGDSALYLCASSLQAGWGETQYFGPGTRLLVL.

This chain joins TRBV29-1 and TRBJ1-1; 9 bases line up with TRBD1. The CDR3 extends over 13 amino acids. In germline, CDR1 is SQVTM, CDR2 ANQGSEA. V trimming: 1 base; J trimming: 5 bases; junction bases outside the gene matches: 2. DNA of the CDR3: TGCAGCGTTGAAGGACAGGGGGAGACTGAAGCTTTCTTT. As protein: CSVEGQGETEAFF.

The chain links TRBV19 to TRBJ1-2; tentatively, D is TRBD1 (5 bases). The V end lost 11 bases, the J end lost 4 bases, and 14 bases lay between the germline ends. Germline assignment: CDR1 LNHDA and CDR2 SQIVND (reference sequence). There are 12 residues in the CDR3. The DNA for the CDR3 is TGTGCCTCTAGGGTGGGACTCTATGGCTACACCTTC. Protein product: CASRVGLYGYTF.

The J gene is TRBJ2-5, the V gene TRBV2; TRBD2 matches at 11 bases. The CDR3 covers 15 residues. With 7 bases clipped from V and 6 bases from J, the junction kept 10 bases outside the gene matches. Germline V gene sequence: CDR1 SNHLY, CDR2 FYNNEI. The CDR3 region is CASTQLLAGAQTQYF. DNA of the CDR3: TGTGCCAGCACCCAATTACTAGCGGGGGCGCAGACCCAGTACTTC.

The chain has TRBV5-1 and TRBJ1-1; D perhaps matches TRBD1 (6 bases). Germline V lookup: CDR1 SGHRS, CDR2 YFSETQ. Trimming left V 0 bases short and J 8 bases short, with 11 bases between. The CDR3 spans 13 residues. CDR3 amino acids: CASSLVDRLEAFF. For the CDR3, the DNA is TGCGCCAGCAGCTTGGTCGACAGGCTCGAAGCTTTCTTT.

This sequence joins TRBV5-1 and TRBJ1-1; D gene uncertain. The V gene lost 0 bases and the J gene lost 6 bases, with 12 bases spanning the gap. The CDR3 length is 14 residues. Germline V gene sequence: CDR1 SGHRS, CDR2 YFSETQ. CDR3 sequence reads: CASSLETGGAEAFF. CDR3 in DNA: TGCGCCAGCAGCTTGGAGACCGGCGGGGCTGAAGCTTTCTTT.

The CDR3 region is CASSGTGAYEQYF. The CDR3 DNA reads TGTGCCAGCAGTGGGACAGGGGCCTACGAGCAGTACTTC. The V gene is TRBV25-1, the J gene TRBJ2-7, with 9 bases matching TRBD1. With V trimmed by 4 bases and J by 2 bases, 0 bases remained unmatched. Germline-derived CDR1 and CDR2 are MGHDK and SYGVNS. There are 13 residues in the CDR3.

This clone has just one count. The genes are TRBV13 and TRBJ2-3; TRBD2 might be the D (5 bases). The CDR3 loop spans 16 amino acids. CDR1 is PRHDT, CDR2 FYEKMQ, per germline (reference sequence). The ends were cut back, 4 bases at V and 0 bases at J, with 14 bases in the middle. The CDR3 spells CASSSSTSTSTDTQYF. The DNA for the CDR3 is TGTGCCAGCAGCTCCTCCACTAGTACGAGCACAGATACGCAGTATTTT.

The V call is TRBV7-2, the J call TRBJ2-1; 9 bases are a match to TRBD2. Germline-derived CDR1 and CDR2 are SGHTA and FQGNSA. V gave up 6 bases and J gave up 2 bases; unmatched junction bases: 14. The CDR3 extends over 18 amino acids. As DNA, the CDR3 is TGTGCCAGCAGTCCATGGACTAGCGCGGAACTGCCCTACAATGAGCAGTTCTTC. Amino acids: CASSPWTSAELPYNEQFF.